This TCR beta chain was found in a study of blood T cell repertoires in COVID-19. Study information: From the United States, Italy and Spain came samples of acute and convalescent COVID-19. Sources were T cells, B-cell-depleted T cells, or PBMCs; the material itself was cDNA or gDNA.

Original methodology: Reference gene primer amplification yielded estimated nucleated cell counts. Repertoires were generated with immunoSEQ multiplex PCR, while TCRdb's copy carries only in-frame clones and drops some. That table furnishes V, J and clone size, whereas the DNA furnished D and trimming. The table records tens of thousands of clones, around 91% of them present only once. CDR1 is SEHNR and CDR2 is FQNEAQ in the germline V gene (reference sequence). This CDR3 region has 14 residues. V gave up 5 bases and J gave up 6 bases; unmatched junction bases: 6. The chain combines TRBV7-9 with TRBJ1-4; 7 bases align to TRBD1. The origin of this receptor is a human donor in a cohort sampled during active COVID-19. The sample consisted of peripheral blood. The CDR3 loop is CASSGGQLDEKLFF. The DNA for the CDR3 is TGTGCCAGCAGCGGGGGACAGCTAGATGAAAAACTGTTTTTT.